These 18 T cell receptor beta chains were sequenced from one sample in a study of T cells in Graves' hyperthyroidism and ophthalmopathy. Researchers amplified the TCR beta CDR3 regions from RNA transcripts. HTBI primers drove first-round RT-PCR of the TCR CDR3. TCRdb analysed the multiplex PCR reads with MiXCR anew, one entry per CDR3 protein. Among roughly 360,000 distinct CDR3 sequences listed, roughly 14% were seen once. The sample comprised blood. Receptor source: a man aged 25-40 years with Graves' hyperthyroidism that later progressed to Graves' ophthalmopathy.

The chain links TRBV6-1 to TRBJ2-7; 8 bases match TRBD1. Looked up from germline, CDR1 is MNHNS and CDR2 is SASEGT. V lost 7 bases to trimming and J lost 2 bases; unmatched junction nucleotides: 4. This CDR3 region has 13 residues. The CDR3 coding sequence is TGTGCCAGCACGGGACAGGCGACCTACGAGCAGTACTTC. Translating gives CASTGQATYEQYF.

This clonotype was counted at least ten times. The genes are TRBV13 and TRBJ1-5, with 8 bases fitting TRBD1. Germline-derived CDR1 and CDR2 are PRHDT and FYEKMQ (reference sequence). The CDR3 spans 15 residues. J was trimmed by 7 bases and V by 0 bases; bases with no gene match: 5. The chain's CDR3 is CASSLGQGAGQPQHF. CDR3 nucleotide sequence: TGTGCCAGCAGCTTAGGGCAGGGGGCGGGGCAGCCCCAGCATTTT. The whole variable domain, filled in from reference TRBV13 and TRBJ1-5, reads AAGVIQSPRHLIKEKRETATLKCYPIPRHDTVYWYQQGPGQDPQFLISFYEKMQSDKGSIPDRFSAQQFSDYHSELNMSSLELGDSALYFCASSLGQGAGQPQHFGDGTRLSIL.

In this sample, this clonotype turned up a few times. The rearrangement joins TRBV19 to TRBJ1-1; D is ambiguous. Germline V lookup: CDR1 LNHDA, CDR2 SQIVND (reference sequence). The CDR3 length is 13 residues. The V end was cut by 4 bases, the J end by 3 bases, with 9 bases between. DNA of the CDR3: TGTGCCAGTAGTAGAGGGTCTTACACTGAAGCTTTCTTT. It yields the protein CASSRGSYTEAFF.

In this sample, this clonotype turned up many times. This chain links TRBV20-1 with TRBJ2-5; TRBD2 agrees at 8 bases. The CDR3 totals 14 residues. V was pared by 6 bases and J by 5 bases, with 11 bases of the junction left unmatched. Per germline, CDR1 DFQATT and CDR2 SNEGSKA (reference sequence). The DNA of the CDR3 is TGCAGTGCACTGAAGCGGGGGACCCACGAGACCCAGTACTTC. Translated: CSALKRGTHETQYF.

Many counts were recorded for this clonotype. The genes are TRBV5-1 and TRBJ1-1, with unresolved D. In germline, CDR1 is SGHRS, CDR2 YFSETQ. The CDR3 is 12 residues long. Trimming pared 4 bases from V and 7 bases from J, leaving 11 bases between. The CDR3 bases are TGCGCCAGCAGCGGCGGCGGGAGTGAAGCTTTCTTT. Protein product: CASSGGGSEAFF. Variable domain in full (rest from reference TRBV5-1 and TRBJ1-1): KAGVTQTPRYLIKTRGQQVTLSCSPISGHRSVSWYQQTPGQGLQFLFEYFSETQRNKGNFPGRFSGRQFSNSRSEMNVSTLELGDSALYLCASSGGGSEAFFGQGTRLTVV.

In this sample, this clonotype turned up many times. This rearrangement joins TRBV9 to TRBJ2-3; no reliable D call. The V and J ends lost 0 bases and 3 bases respectively, with 11 bases between them. The CDR3 spans 15 residues. Germline CDR1 reads SGDLS; CDR2 reads YYNGEE. CDR3 loop: CASSVVSAVTDTQYF. Written as DNA, the CDR3 is TGTGCCAGCAGCGTAGTCTCGGCTGTAACAGATACGCAGTATTTT.

This clonotype has at least ten counts. The J gene is TRBJ2-3, the V gene TRBV7-9; no clear D. V was pared by 1 base and J by 1 base, with 12 bases between. Germline CDR1 is SEHNR and CDR2 is FQNEAQ (reference sequence). CDR3 length: 16 residues. CDR3 nucleotide sequence: TGTGCCAGCAGCTTAGTGCTTCCCGGAGGCACAGATACGCAGTATTTT. The encoded protein is CASSLVLPGGTDTQYF.

The sample holds a few counts of this clonotype. V is TRBV20-1 and J is TRBJ1-3, with D hard to call. This CDR3 has 15 amino acids. The germline V and J ends were trimmed by 4 bases and 0 bases, with 13 bases remaining between them. Germline values: CDR1 DFQATT, CDR2 SNEGSKA (reference sequence). CDR3 sequence: CSATSHSLSGNTIYF. For the CDR3, the DNA is TGCAGTGCTACTTCTCACAGTCTCTCTGGAAACACCATATATTTT.

This clonotype was seen at least ten times. CDR3 DNA sequence: TGTGCCAGCAGCCCTTCGATCCGCAGGGTAGGAGATACGCAGTATTTT. This codes for CASSPSIRRVGDTQYF. This sequence joins TRBV28 and TRBJ2-3; TRBD1 might be the D (5 bases). Germline lookup yields CDR1 MDHEN and CDR2 SYDVKM. CDR3 length: 16 residues. Trimming stripped 6 bases from V and 5 bases from J, with 21 bases between.

The chain carries TRBV5-1 and TRBJ2-1; TRBD2 agrees at 15 bases. Unmatched junction bases numbered 11, after V lost 6 bases and J lost 7 bases. Germline values: CDR1 SGHRS, CDR2 YFSETQ. The CDR3 length is 17 residues. This chain's CDR3 is CASTPGTSGGPWNEQFF. DNA of the CDR3: TGCGCCAGCACCCCCGGGACTAGCGGGGGGCCGTGGAATGAGCAGTTCTTC.

The rearrangement joins TRBV2 to TRBJ1-5; a weak D match, TRBD1 (6 bases). The CDR3 runs 13 residues. Trimming took 6 bases from V and 4 from J, leaving 10 bases between them. Germline CDR1 SNHLY, CDR2 FYNNEI. DNA for the CDR3: TGTGCCAGCAGGGAAACAGGGAATCAGCCCCAGCATTTT. Amino acid sequence: CASRETGNQPQHF.

This clonotype was picked up many times. The genes are TRBV12-3 or TRBV12-4 and TRBJ2-7; 8 nucleotides agree with TRBD1. Trimming cost V 3 bases and J 6 bases; bases outside gene matches: 7. The CDR3 runs 14 residues. DNA of the CDR3: TGTGCCAGCAGTTTGGGGGACAGGAGCGGCGAGCAGTACTTC. It translates to CASSLGDRSGEQYF.

This clonotype was observed at least ten times. The chain combines TRBV2 with TRBJ1-2; D possibly corresponds to TRBD1 (6 bases). Trimming left V 6 bases short and J 1 base short, with 18 bases between. CDR1 and CDR2 from the germline V gene are SNHLY and FYNNEI. The CDR3 length is 16 residues. CDR3 protein: CASRRLQGAGNYGYTF. CDR3 coding DNA: TGTGCCAGCAGACGCTTACAGGGTGCGGGTAACTATGGCTACACCTTC.

This clonotype was picked up one time. This rearrangement joins TRBV7-2 to TRBJ1-6; D might be TRBD1 (5 bases). Germline-derived CDR1 and CDR2 are SGHTA and FQGNSA. Trimming shortened V by 5 bases and J by 0 bases, and 11 bases separated the two germline ends. The CDR3 has 16 amino acids. CDR3 coding DNA: TGTACCAGCAGCCAGGGACTCCTCTCCTATAATTCACCCCTCCACTTT. Amino acids: CTSSQGLLSYNSPLHF.

J is TRBJ1-3 and V is TRBV18; D not certain. The germline V gene has CDR1 KGHSH and CDR2 LQKENI. This CDR3 is built from 15 residues. V lost 3 bases, J lost 3 bases, and 12 bases lay in between. CDR3 in amino acids: CASSPLSNSGNTIYF. CDR3 coding DNA: TGTGCCAGCTCACCTTTGTCGAACAGTGGAAACACCATATATTTT.

This clonotype was counted a few times. CDR3 nucleotides: TGCGCCAGCAGTACCCAGGGGGATCGCTACGAGCAGTACTTC. Amino acids: CASSTQGDRYEQYF. The rearrangement links TRBV5-1 to TRBJ2-7; 7 positions match TRBD1. This CDR3 comprises 14 residues. Looked up from germline, CDR1 is SGHRS and CDR2 is YFSETQ. J lost 3 bases, V lost 5 bases, and 8 bases had no gene match.

As concerns this clonotype: A read error may be the cause here, since a much bigger clone is one base away. The CDR3 DNA is TGTGCCAGCGGGGAGACTAGCGGGGGGGGCCATGAGCAGTTCTTC. Amino acid sequence: CASGETSGGGHEQFF. The chain recombines TRBV11-3 with TRBJ2-1; the match to TRBD2 covers 14 bases. Trimming took 8 bases from V and 8 from J; bases not matched to a gene: 8. CDR3 length equals 15 residues. The germline gives CDR1 SGHNT, CDR2 YENEEA.

This clonotype was picked up many times. The chain carries TRBV15 and TRBJ1-6; no clear D. Per the germline V gene, CDR1 is LNHNV and CDR2 is YYDKDF (reference sequence). V was shortened by 2 bases and J by 6 bases, with 17 bases between the two germline ends. The CDR3 totals 17 residues. The CDR3 sequence: CATSRNPREGGNSPLHF. CDR3 nucleotide sequence: TGTGCCACCAGCAGAAATCCGAGGGAAGGAGGTAATTCACCCCTCCACTTT.